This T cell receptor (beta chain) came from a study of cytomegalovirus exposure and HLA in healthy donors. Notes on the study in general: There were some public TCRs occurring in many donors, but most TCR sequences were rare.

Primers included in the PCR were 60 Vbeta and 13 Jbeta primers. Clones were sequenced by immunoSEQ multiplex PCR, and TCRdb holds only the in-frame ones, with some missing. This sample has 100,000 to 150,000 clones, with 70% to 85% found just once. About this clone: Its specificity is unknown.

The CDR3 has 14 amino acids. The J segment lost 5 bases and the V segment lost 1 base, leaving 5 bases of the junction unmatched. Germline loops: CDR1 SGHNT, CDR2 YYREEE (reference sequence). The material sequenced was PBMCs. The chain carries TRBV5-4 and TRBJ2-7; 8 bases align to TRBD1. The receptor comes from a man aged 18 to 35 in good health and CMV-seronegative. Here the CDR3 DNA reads TGTGCCAGCAGCTTGAGCAGGGGGCTGGACGAGCAGTACTTC. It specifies CASSLSRGLDEQYF. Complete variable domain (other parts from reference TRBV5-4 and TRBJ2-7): ETGVTQSPTHLIKTRGQQVTLRCSSQSGHNTVSWYQQALGQGPQFIFQYYREEENGRGNFPPRFSGLQFPNYSSELNVNALELDDSALYLCASSLSRGLDEQYFGPGTRLTVT.